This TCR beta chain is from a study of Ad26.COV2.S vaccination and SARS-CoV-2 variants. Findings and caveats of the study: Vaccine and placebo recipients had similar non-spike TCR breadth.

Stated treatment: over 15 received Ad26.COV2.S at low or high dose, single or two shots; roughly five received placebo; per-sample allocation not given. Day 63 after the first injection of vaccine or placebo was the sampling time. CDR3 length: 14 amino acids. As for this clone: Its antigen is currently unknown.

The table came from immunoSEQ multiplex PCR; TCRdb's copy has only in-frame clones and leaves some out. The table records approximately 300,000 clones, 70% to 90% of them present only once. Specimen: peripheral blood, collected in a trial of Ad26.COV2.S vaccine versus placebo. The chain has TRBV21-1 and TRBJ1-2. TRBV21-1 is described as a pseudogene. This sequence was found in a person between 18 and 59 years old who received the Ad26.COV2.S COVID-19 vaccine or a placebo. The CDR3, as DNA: TGTGCCAGCAGCATGGCGGGCCATAACTATGGCTACACCTTC. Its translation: CASSMAGHNYGYTF.